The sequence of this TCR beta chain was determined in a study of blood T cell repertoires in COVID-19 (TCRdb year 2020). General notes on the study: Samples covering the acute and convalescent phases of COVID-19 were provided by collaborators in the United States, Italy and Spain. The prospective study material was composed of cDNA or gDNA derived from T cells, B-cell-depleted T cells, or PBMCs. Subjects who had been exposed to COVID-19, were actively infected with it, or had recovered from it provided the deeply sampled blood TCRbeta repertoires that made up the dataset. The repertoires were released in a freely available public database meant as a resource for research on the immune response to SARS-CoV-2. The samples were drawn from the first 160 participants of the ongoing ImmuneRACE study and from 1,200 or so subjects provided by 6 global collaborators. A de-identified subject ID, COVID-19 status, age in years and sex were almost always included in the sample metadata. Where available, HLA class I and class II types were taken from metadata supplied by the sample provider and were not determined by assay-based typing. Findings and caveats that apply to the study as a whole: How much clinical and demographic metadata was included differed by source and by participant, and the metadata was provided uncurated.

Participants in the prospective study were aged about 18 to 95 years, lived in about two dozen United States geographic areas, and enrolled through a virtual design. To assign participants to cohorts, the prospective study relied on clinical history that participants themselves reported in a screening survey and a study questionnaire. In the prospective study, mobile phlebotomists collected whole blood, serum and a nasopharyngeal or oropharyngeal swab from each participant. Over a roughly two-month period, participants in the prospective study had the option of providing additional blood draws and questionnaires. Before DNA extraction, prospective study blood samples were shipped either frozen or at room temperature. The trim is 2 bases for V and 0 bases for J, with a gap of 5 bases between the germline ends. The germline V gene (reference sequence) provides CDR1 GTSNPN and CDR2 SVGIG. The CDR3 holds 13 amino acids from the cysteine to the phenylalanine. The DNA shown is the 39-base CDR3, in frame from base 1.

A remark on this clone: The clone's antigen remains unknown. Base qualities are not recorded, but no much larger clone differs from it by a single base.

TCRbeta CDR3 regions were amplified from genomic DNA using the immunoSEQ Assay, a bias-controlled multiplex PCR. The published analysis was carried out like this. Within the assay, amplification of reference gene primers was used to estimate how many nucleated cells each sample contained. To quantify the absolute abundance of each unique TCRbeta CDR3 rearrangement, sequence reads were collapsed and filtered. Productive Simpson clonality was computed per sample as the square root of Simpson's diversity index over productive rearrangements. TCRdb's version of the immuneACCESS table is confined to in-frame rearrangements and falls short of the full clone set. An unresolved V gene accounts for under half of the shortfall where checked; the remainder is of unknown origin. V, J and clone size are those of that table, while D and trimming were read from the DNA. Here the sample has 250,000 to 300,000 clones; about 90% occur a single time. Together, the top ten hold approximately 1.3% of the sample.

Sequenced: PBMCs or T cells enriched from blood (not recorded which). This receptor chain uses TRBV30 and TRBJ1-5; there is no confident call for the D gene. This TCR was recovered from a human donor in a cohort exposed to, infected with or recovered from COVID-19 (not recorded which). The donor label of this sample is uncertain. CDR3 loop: CAWSPYSNQPQHF. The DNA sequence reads TGTGCCTGGAGTCCTTATAGCAATCAGCCCCAGCATTTT.